The source of this TCR beta chain is a study of T-cell memory formation after mild COVID-19 (dated by TCRdb to the early 2020s). Context from the whole study: TCR sequence clusters from the two donors were found to be largely donor specific. In two donors, T-cell clones that expanded and contracted after mild COVID-19 were tracked by sequencing TCRalpha and TCRbeta repertoires over time. Two young, previously healthy adult volunteers, one female and one male, were included in the cohort.

Ficoll-Paque density gradient centrifugation was used to isolate PBMCs. What the authors observed across the whole study: SARS-CoV-2 specificity of the second-wave clones peaking on day 37 was not confirmed. Contracting CD4+ clones were located mainly in the CM and EM memory subsets, whereas CD8+ clones were found to be enriched in EMRA. From day 15 to 85, contracting clones showed balanced CD4/CD8 phenotypes, whereas a second wave of clones that expanded from day 15 to 37 leaned towards CD4+. The study covered only two mild cases, and larger cohorts including severe cases with pre-infection samples were considered necessary. The detection of some responding clones in pre-infection memory suggests that pre-existing cross-reactive memory T cells joined the SARS-CoV-2 response.

The instrument given in TCRdb is Illumina NovaSeq 6000. cDNA libraries for TCRalpha and TCRbeta were prepared by 5'RACE using constant-segment primers, with sample barcodes and unique molecular identifiers added. Trizol reagent was used to extract RNA from every sample. Library amplification was performed in two PCR steps, and a second sample barcode and Illumina TruSeq adapters were introduced in the second step. Sequencing of libraries was performed on an Illumina NovaSeq with 2 x 150 bp paired-end reads. As for the original processing: Reads were demultiplexed and collapsed into UMI-guided consensus sequences with migec v1.2.7. Using mixcr v2.1.11, UMI consensuses were aligned to TRA and TRB V and J templates and then assembled into clonotypes. Clonotypes were classified as expanded or contracted when called significant by both edgeR and NoisET, with noise models trained on biological replicates. For edgeR calls, the cutoffs were a false discovery rate-adjusted p below 0.01 and a log2 fold-change threshold of 1. As an exploratory analysis of dynamics, max-normalized trajectories of the 1000 most abundant clonotypes were examined by PCA with hierarchical clustering. The CD4 or CD8 phenotype of responding clones was assigned using the separately sequenced CD4+ and CD8+ repertoires. TCRdb reprocessed the public reads (quality trimming at Q25 with fastp, clone calling with MiXCR) and kept in-frame beta chains. Rows matching on CDR3 protein sequence are summarized as one entry with the most common DNA and genes. The authors' filters were not applied to this entry. The sample profile shows 500,000 to 650,000 distinct CDR3 sequences; approximately 21% of them were found once. The ten biggest clones cover under 8.5% of the sample.

V is reduced by 7 bases and J by 0 bases, leaving a spacing of 12 bases between them. From cysteine to phenylalanine, the CDR3 is 13 amino acids long. This entry keeps only the CDR3 DNA: 39 bases, framed from base 1. CDR1 and CDR2 (SQVTM, ANQGSEA) derive from the germline V gene. The sample holds a few counts of this clonotype. It lacks a known antigen. Base-call qualities are not available, and no considerably larger clone is one nucleotide away. Recombination joined TRBV29-1 with TRBJ1-1, with no reliable assignment of the D segment. Material: PBMCs or a T cell subset sorted from them (not recorded which). The TCR comes from an adult woman who had mild COVID-19 (a few samples of this study predate the infection). The sample titles of this study are shuffled in the database, so cell type and time point are left out; the donor was told from shared clones. CDR3 region: CSGLLEMNTEAFF. The nucleotides are TGCAGCGGTCTCCTTGAGATGAACACTGAAGCTTTCTTT.